This T cell receptor (beta chain) derives from a study of siplizumab effects on memory and regulatory T cells. Regarding the study as a whole: Assignment to unstimulated subsets succeeded for only a minor fraction of the alloreactive clones.

The repertoire was sequenced with immunoSEQ multiplex PCR; TCRdb's copy has only in-frame clones and lacks some. The top ten clones hold approximately 0.17% of a sample with over 95,000 clones, roughly 93% of them seen once. Germline trimming cut 5 bases from V and 4 bases from J; bases unmatched to any gene: 4. The CDR3 runs to 13 residues. Germline-derived CDR1 and CDR2 are MDHEN and SYDVKM. On this clone: Its antigen is not identified.

Sequenced material: non-Treg CD4+ T cells sorted from blood. This TCR derives from a human donor in good health. V is TRBV28 and J is TRBJ2-7; 8 nucleotides match TRBD2. CDR3 residues: CASSTGGAYEQYF. CDR3 in DNA: TGTGCCAGCAGTACCGGGGGGGCGTACGAGCAGTACTTC.